This section outlines one TCR beta chain sequence together with its context. Assignment of participants to cohorts was predicated upon participant-reported clinical history. CDR1 SQVTM and CDR2 ANQGSEA come from the germline V gene. Trimming took off 2 bases at V and 8 bases at J, with 15 bases between the two ends. CDR3 length: 13 amino acids. This entry is derived from a study of blood T cell repertoires in COVID-19. Overall study context: The United States, Italy and Spain supplied acute and convalescent COVID-19 samples. PBMCs, B-cell-depleted T cells, or T cells were the source of the cDNA or gDNA that made up the material.

Under the authors' procedure: It was from reference gene primer amplification that nucleated cell counts were estimated. Using immunoSEQ multiplex PCR, the repertoire was profiled, and TCRdb retains in-frame clones only, with some absent. Clonal size and the V and J genes are those of that table, whereas D and trimming came from the DNA. This table holds some 460,000 clones, roughly 85% found once. V and J are TRBV29-1 and TRBJ1-2; D is undetermined. The clonotype was recovered from a woman younger than 35 with acute COVID-19. Sequencing input: PBMCs or T cells enriched from blood (not recorded which). CDR3 nucleotide sequence: TGCAGCGTTGAACGAGCCGGTGGGAGAGGCTACACCTTC. This encodes CSVERAGGRGYTF.